This T cell receptor (beta chain) was sequenced for a study of T cell repertoires in aging, cancer and after chemotherapy. Germline assignment: CDR1 MNHEY and CDR2 SVGAGI. The CDR3 totals 19 residues. J lost 0 bases, V lost 5 bases, and 5 bases had no gene match. Peripheral blood genomic DNA, not sorted cells or RNA, was the template. Findings of the study overall: In healthy donors, age-related TCR diversity loss mainly reflected lost richness. Untreated cancer patients had significantly lower blood TCR diversity than age-matched healthy donors. Immunological memory after chemotherapy cannot be judged from the repertoire data.

This clonotype is deemed medium-sized. The target antigen is unknown. Multiplex touch-down PCR with TRB-A/B primers amplified rearranged V-D-J TRB sequences. Via MiXCR, TCRdb re-called the multiplex PCR reads, giving one row per CDR3 protein. This table holds some 1,300 distinct CDR3 sequences, approximately 21% found once. The sequence derives from a human donor with a solid tumor. The source material was blood. The V gene is TRBV6-5, the J gene TRBJ2-6, with 15 bases identical to TRBD2. CDR3 coding DNA: TGTGCCAGCAGTGGGACTAGCGGGGGGAGCCTCTCTGGGGCCAACGTCCTGACTTTC. Protein sequence: CASSGTSGGSLSGANVLTF.